The source of this T cell receptor beta chain is a study of T cells in Graves' hyperthyroidism and ophthalmopathy. In its sample, this clonotype was seen many times. V was clipped by 2 bases and J by 1 base, with 8 bases between them. The CDR3 loop spans 14 amino acids. Germline V CDR1 and CDR2: SGHAT, FQNNGV. Amplified TCR beta CDR3 regions derived from RNA transcripts. The HTBI set primed first-round TCR CDR3 RT-PCR. TCRdb ran MiXCR on the multiplex PCR reads and lists one entry per CDR3 protein. Found here are about 610,000 distinct CDR3 sequences, roughly 15% of them singletons; the top ten hold roughly 4.3%. Individuals with ophthalmopathy presented a Clinical Activity Score of at least 3, a NOSPECS grade of at least 4 and a duration under 3 months.

Sequencing was done on a sample of blood. This chain connects TRBV11-2 to TRBJ2-5; unclear D gene. This receptor was obtained from a woman aged 35 to 49 with Graves' ophthalmopathy. The CDR3 coding sequence is TGTGCCAGCAGCTTAATAGAAGGCCAAGAGACCCAGTACTTC. Its protein product is CASSLIEGQETQYF. The complete variable domain, with remaining parts taken from reference TRBV11-2 and TRBJ2-5, reads EAGVAQSPRYKIIEKRQSVAFWCNPISGHATLYWYQQILGQGPKLLIQFQNNGVVDDSQLPKDRFSAERLKGVDSTLKIQPAKLEDSAVYLCASSLIEGQETQYFGPGTRLLVL.